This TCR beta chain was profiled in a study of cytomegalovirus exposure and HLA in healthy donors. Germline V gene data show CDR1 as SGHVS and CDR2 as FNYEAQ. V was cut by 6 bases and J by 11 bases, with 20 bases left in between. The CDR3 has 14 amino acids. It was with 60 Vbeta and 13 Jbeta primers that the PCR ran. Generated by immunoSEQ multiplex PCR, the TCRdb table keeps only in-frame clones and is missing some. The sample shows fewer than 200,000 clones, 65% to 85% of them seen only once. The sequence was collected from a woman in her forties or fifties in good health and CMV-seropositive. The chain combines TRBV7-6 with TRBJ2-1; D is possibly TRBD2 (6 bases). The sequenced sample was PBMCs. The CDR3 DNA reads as TGTGCCAGCAGTTCTTCCTCGGCTAGCGCAAAGCAGTTCTTC. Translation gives CASSSSSASAKQFF.